This T cell receptor beta chain was identified in a study of shared clonotypes between healthy human individuals. CD4+ cells were split into CD45RA+ naive and CD45RA-negative memory subsets. Trimming cost V 1 base and J 1 base, with 12 bases left between them. The CDR3 runs to 16 residues. Germline V lookup: CDR1 KGHSH, CDR2 LQKENI. The method was immunoSEQ multiplex PCR; TCRdb's version includes in-frame clones alone and lacks a portion of them. Altogether roughly 1.4 million clones are present, about 98.5% being singletons, with the ten largest covering 0.36%. The chain employs TRBV18 and TRBJ2-3; no definite D call. The sample consisted of naive CD4+ T cells sorted from blood. The subset: CD45RA+ positively selected. This TCR was sampled from a young man in good health. The DNA for the CDR3 is TGTGCCAGCTCACCACGGCAGCTCCACGGCACAGATACGCAGTATTTT. Amino acids: CASSPRQLHGTDTQYF.